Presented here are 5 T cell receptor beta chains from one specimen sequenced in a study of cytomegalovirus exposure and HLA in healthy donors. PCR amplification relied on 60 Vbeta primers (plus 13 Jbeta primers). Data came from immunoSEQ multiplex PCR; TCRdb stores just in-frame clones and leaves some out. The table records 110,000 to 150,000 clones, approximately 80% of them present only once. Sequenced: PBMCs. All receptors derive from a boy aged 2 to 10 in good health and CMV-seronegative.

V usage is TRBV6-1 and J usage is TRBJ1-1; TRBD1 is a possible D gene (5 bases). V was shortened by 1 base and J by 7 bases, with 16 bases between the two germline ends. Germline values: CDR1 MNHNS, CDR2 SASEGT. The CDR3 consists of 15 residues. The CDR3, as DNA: TGTGCCAGCAGTGAAGGGATGGGGGGATCTGGTGAAGCTTTCTTT. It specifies CASSEGMGGSGEAFF.

The CDR3 loop is CASSVESGYYGYTF. The CDR3 DNA reads TGTGCCAGCAGCGTAGAGTCAGGGTACTATGGCTACACCTTC. This chain uses TRBV9 with TRBJ1-2; D might be TRBD1 (5 bases). The V end lost 0 bases, the J end lost 3 bases, and 9 bases lay between the germline ends. Germline values: CDR1 SGDLS, CDR2 YYNGEE. This CDR3 contains 14 residues.

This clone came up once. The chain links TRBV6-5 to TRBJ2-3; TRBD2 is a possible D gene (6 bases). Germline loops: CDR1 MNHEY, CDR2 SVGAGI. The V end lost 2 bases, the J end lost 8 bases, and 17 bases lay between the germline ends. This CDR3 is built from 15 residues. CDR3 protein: CASSYLRLARGTQYF. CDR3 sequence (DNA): TGTGCCAGCAGTTACCTGCGTCTGGCGCGGGGTACGCAGTATTTT.

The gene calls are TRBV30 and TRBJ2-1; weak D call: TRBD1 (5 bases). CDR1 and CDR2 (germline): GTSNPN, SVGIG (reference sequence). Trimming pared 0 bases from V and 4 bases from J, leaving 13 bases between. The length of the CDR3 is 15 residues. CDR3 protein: CAWSVGPTLYNEQFF. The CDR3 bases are TGTGCCTGGAGTGTGGGGCCCACCCTGTACAATGAGCAGTTCTTC. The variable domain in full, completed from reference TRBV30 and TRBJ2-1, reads SQTIHQWPATLVQPVGSPLSLECTVEGTSNPNLYWYRQAAGRGLQLLFYSVGIGQISSEVPQNLSASRPQDRQFILSSKKLLLSDSGFYLCAWSVGPTLYNEQFFGPGTRLTVL.

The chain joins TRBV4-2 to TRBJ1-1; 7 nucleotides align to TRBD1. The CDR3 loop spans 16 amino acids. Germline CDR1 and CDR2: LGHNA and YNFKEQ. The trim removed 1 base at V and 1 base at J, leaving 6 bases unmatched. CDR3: CASSQGQGEANTEAFF. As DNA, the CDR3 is TGTGCCAGCAGCCAAGGGCAGGGGGAAGCGAACACTGAAGCTTTCTTT.